Described below is a single T cell receptor (beta chain) sequence and its context. Its antigen is unidentified. With 2 bases removed from V and 6 bases from J, the gap between germline ends came to 18 bases. This CDR3 spans 16 amino acids. Germline V gives CDR1 SGHTA, CDR2 FQGNSA. Use of 60 Vbeta and 13 Jbeta primers characterized the PCR. Assay used: immunoSEQ multiplex PCR; TCRdb lists only in-frame clones, some missing. In the table there are fewer than 250,000 clones, roughly 81% of which are singletons. The data were obtained in a study of cytomegalovirus exposure and HLA in healthy donors. The study's findings and limits: A link between a missense DCLRE1C variant and TCR beta V- and J-gene trimming emerged from a later analysis.

This clonotype was sampled from a young woman in good health and CMV-seropositive. The sequencing sample was made of PBMCs. This sequence joins TRBV7-2 and TRBJ2-3; possible D gene TRBD1, 5 bases. The chain's CDR3 is CASSLYVVQGKDTQYF. CDR3 sequence (DNA): TGTGCCAGCAGCTTATATGTCGTCCAGGGCAAGGATACGCAGTATTTT.